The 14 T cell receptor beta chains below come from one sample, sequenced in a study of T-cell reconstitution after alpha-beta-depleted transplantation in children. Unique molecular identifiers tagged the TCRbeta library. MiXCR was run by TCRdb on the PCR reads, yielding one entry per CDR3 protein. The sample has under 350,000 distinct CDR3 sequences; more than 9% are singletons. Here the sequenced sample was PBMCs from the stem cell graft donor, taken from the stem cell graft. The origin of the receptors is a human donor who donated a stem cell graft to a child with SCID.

CDR3: CASSQETGSPLHF. CDR3 nucleotide sequence: TGCGCCAGCAGCCAAGAAACAGGGTCACCCCTCCACTTT. The chain couples TRBV4-1 to TRBJ1-6, with a weak D call TRBD1 (6 bases). The V end was cut by 0 bases, the J end by 10 bases, with 7 bases between. The germline V gene encodes CDR1 MGHRA and CDR2 YSYEKL. The CDR3 consists of 13 residues.

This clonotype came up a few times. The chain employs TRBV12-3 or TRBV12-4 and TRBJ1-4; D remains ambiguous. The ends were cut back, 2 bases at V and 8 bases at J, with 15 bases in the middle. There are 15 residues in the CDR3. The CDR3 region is CASSLKGIGDEKLFF. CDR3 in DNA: TGTGCCAGCAGTTTAAAGGGAATCGGCGACGAAAAACTGTTTTTT.

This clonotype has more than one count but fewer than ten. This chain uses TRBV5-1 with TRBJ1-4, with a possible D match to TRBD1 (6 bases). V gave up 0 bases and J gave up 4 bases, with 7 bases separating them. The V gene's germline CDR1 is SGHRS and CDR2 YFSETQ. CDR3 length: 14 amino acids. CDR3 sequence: CASSLGQDNEKLFF. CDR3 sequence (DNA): TGCGCCAGCAGCTTGGGACAGGATAATGAAAAACTGTTTTTT.

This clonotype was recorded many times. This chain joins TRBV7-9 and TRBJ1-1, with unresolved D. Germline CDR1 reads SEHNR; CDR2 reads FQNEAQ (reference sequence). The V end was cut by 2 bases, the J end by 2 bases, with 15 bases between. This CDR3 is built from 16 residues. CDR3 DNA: TGTGCCAGCAGCTTAACAGCGGGCAGCCCTAACACTGAAGCTTTCTTT. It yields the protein CASSLTAGSPNTEAFF.

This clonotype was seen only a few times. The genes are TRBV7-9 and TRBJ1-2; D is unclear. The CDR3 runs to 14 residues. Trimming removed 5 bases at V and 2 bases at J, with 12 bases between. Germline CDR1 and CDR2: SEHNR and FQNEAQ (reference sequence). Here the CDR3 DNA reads TGTGCCAGCAGCCTCACAGATAAAAACTATGGCTACACCTTC. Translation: CASSLTDKNYGYTF.

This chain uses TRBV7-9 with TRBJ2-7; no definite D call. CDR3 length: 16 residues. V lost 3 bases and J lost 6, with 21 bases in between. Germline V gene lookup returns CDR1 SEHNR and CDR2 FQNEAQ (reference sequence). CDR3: CASSFPGATPVPEQYF. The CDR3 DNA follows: TGTGCCAGCAGCTTTCCCGGCGCTACTCCCGTACCCGAGCAGTACTTC.

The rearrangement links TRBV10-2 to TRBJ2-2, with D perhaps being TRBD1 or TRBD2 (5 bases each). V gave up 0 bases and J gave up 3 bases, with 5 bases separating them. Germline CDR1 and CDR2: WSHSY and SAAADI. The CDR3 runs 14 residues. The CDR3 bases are TGCGCCAGCAGTGAGTCGGGGGACACCGGGGAGCTGTTTTTT. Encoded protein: CASSESGDTGELFF.

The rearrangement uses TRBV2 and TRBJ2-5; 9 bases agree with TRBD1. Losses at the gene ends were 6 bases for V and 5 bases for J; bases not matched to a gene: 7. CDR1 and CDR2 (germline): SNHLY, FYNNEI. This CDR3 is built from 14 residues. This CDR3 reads CASRTGQGGETQYF. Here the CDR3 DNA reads TGTGCCAGCAGGACGGGACAGGGAGGGGAGACCCAGTACTTC.

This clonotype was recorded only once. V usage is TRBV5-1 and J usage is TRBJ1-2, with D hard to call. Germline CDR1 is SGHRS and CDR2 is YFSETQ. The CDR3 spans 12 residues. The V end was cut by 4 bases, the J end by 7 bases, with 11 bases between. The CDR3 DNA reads TGCGCCAGCAGCCCGACGGTCGGTGGCTACACCTTC. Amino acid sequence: CASSPTVGGYTF. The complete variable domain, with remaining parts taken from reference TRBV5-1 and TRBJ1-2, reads KAGVTQTPRYLIKTRGQQVTLSCSPISGHRSVSWYQQTPGQGLQFLFEYFSETQRNKGNFPGRFSGRQFSNSRSEMNVSTLELGDSALYLCASSPTVGGYTFGSGTRLTVV.

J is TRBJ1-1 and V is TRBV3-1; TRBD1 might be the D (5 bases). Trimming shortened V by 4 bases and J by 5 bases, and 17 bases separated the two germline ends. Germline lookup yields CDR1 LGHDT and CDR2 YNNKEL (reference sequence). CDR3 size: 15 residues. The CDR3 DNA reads TGTGCCAGCAGCCGTCCGGGACGGGGGTCGACTGAAGCTTTCTTT. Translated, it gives CASSRPGRGSTEAFF.

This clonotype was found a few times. Here the CDR3 reads CSAKGARDNSPLHF. The CDR3 DNA follows: TGCAGTGCCAAGGGGGCCAGGGATAATTCACCCCTCCACTTT. The V gene is TRBV20-1, the J gene TRBJ1-6; 7 bases are shared with TRBD1. This CDR3 is built from 14 residues. Unmatched junction bases numbered 7, after V lost 6 bases and J lost 5 bases. Per germline, CDR1 DFQATT and CDR2 SNEGSKA (reference sequence).

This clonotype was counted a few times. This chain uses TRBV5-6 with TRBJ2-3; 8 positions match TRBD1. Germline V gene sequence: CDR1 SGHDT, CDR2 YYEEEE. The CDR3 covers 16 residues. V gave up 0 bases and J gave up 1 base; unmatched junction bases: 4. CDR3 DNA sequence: TGTGCCAGCAGCTTGGTACCAGGGGGCGGCACAGATACGCAGTATTTT. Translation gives CASSLVPGGGTDTQYF.

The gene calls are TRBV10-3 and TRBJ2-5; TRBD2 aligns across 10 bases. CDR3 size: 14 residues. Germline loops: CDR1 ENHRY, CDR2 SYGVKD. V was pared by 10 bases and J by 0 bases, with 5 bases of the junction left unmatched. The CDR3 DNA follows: TGTGCCACCGCCGGACTAGCGGACCAAGAGACCCAGTACTTC. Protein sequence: CATAGLADQETQYF.

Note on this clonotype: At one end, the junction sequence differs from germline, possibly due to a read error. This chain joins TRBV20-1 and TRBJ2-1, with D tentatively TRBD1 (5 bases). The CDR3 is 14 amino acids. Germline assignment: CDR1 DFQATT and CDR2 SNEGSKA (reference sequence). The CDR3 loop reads CCARDYTGTNEQFF. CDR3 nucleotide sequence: TGCTGTGCTAGAGATTATACAGGAACCAATGAGCAGTTCTTC.